The text below deals with one TCR beta chain. The data are from a study of blood T cell repertoires in COVID-19. The CDR3 sequence is 17 residues long. V lost 3 bases to trimming and J lost 6 bases; unmatched junction nucleotides: 11. CDR1 and CDR2 from the germline V gene are MDHEN and SYDVKM. This table comes from immunoSEQ multiplex PCR, and its TCRdb copy is limited to in-frame clones, with some not included. The repertoire has some 70,000 clones, roughly 82% of them found once; the top ten carry roughly 2%. The chain carries TRBV28 and TRBJ1-5; 10 nucleotides agree with TRBD1. This clonotype originated in a woman aged 55-70 years with acute or convalescent COVID-19. What was sequenced was peripheral blood. The CDR3 nucleotides are TGTGCCAGCAGTTTTCCTTGGGACAGGGGAGGGAGTCAGCCCCAGCATTTT. Translated: CASSFPWDRGGSQPQHF.